This TCR beta chain originates from a study of cytomegalovirus exposure and HLA in healthy donors. As for the study in general: As released early, the data held about 85 million unique TCRs from HLA-typed donors. Study outcomes and limitations: In vitro experiments confirmed that three CMV-associated chains were specific for CMV antigens. What TCR beta sequences reportedly achieved was accurate prediction of HLA-A and HLA-B alleles in most subjects. Within a later analysis, the majority of CMV-associated TCR beta chains appeared HLA-restricted.

Worth noting for this clone: The antigen is unknown.

Primers included in the PCR were 60 Vbeta and 13 Jbeta primers. Sequencing was performed with immunoSEQ multiplex PCR; in TCRdb, only in-frame clones are kept and a portion is missing. The profile shows 95,000 to 150,000 clones, roughly 80% of them singletons. The CDR3 is 12 amino acids. Germline V CDR1 and CDR2: SGDLS, YYNGEE. Deletions cut 3 bases from V and 0 bases from J, with 4 bases between. The sample consisted of PBMCs. This chain joins TRBV9 and TRBJ2-7; D is uncertain. The sequence was obtained from a female donor in good health and CMV-seronegative. CDR3 in amino acids: CASSALSYEQYF. The CDR3 coding sequence is TGTGCCAGCAGCGCTCTCTCCTACGAGCAGTACTTC. The full variable domain, rest sourced from reference TRBV9 and TRBJ2-7, is DSGVTQTPKHLITATGQRVTLRCSPRSGDLSVYWYQQSLDQGLQFLIQYYNGEERAKGNILERFSAQQFPDLHSELNLSSLELGDSALYFCASSALSYEQYFGPGTRLTVT.